Each of the 13 T cell receptor beta chains below was sequenced from the same sample in a study of response to subunit inactivated influenza vaccine. A single record per CDR3 protein comes from TCRdb applying MiXCR to the RT-PCR reads. This sample has some 550,000 distinct CDR3 sequences, with approximately 20% found just once. This sample was also put to use in a study of T cells expressing NK-cell markers. This second study notes: For TCR beta, cDNA was produced by 5'RACE template switching with UMIs.

This material consisted of CD4+ T cells sorted from PBMCs, taken approximately 13 days after vaccination. All receptors derive from a man between 50 and 59 years old who received an inactivated influenza vaccine.

The sample holds a few counts of this clonotype. The rearrangement joins TRBV4-2 to TRBJ1-3; D is unresolved. The V end lost 4 bases, the J end lost 3 bases, and 4 bases lay between the germline ends. There are 12 residues in the CDR3. Per the germline V gene, CDR1 is LGHNA and CDR2 is YNFKEQ. Here the CDR3 DNA reads TGTGCCAGCAGCCCCCGTGGAAACACCATATATTTT. It encodes CASSPRGNTIYF.

This clonotype was recorded at least ten times. The chain has TRBV30 and TRBJ1-2; D is undetermined. The V end was cut by 0 bases, the J end by 5 bases, with 10 bases between. The CDR3 has 13 residues. Germline V gene lookup returns CDR1 GTSNPN and CDR2 SVGIG (reference sequence). The CDR3 DNA sequence: TGTGCCTGGAGTGTAGAGGCTGCTTATGGCTACACCTTC. Its translation: CAWSVEAAYGYTF.

This clonotype was recorded a few times. CDR3 in amino acids: CASRELLLGDTQYF. The DNA of the CDR3 is TGTGCCAGCAGAGAGCTCTTATTGGGAGATACGCAGTATTTT. The chain carries TRBV2 and TRBJ2-3; D is ambiguous. CDR3 length: 14 residues. The germline V and J ends were trimmed by 6 bases and 5 bases, with 15 bases remaining between them. Germline CDR1 SNHLY, CDR2 FYNNEI. Combining the CDR3 with reference TRBV2 and TRBJ2-3 gives the whole variable domain EPEVTQTPSHQVTQMGQEVILRCVPISNHLYFYWYRQILGQKVEFLVSFYNNEISEKSEIFDDQFSVERPDGSNFTLKIRSTKLEDSAMYFCASRELLLGDTQYFGPGTRLTVL.

For the CDR3, the DNA is TGCAGTGCAGGGGACAGGGGCCAAGAGACCCAGTACTTC. This sequence encodes CSAGDRGQETQYF. This chain links TRBV20-1 with TRBJ2-5; the match to TRBD1 covers 10 bases. Germline loops: CDR1 DFQATT, CDR2 SNEGSKA (reference sequence). V gave up 6 bases and J gave up 1 base; unmatched junction bases: 2. CDR3 length: 13 amino acids.

This clonotype has at least ten counts. The chain combines TRBV20-1 with TRBJ2-3; maybe TRBD2 (7 bases). The length of the CDR3 is 14 residues. V lost 3 bases, J lost 4 bases, and 14 bases lay in between. Looked up from germline, CDR1 is DFQATT and CDR2 is SNEGSKA (reference sequence). The CDR3 nucleotides are TGCAGTGCTAGTTTGAGGGGGGGGGCAGATACGCAGTATTTT. Protein product: CSASLRGGADTQYF.

The chain carries TRBV4-3 and TRBJ1-2, with D unclear. Trimming stripped 0 bases from V and 5 bases from J, with 16 bases between. This CDR3 has 16 amino acids. Germline CDR1 reads LGHNA; CDR2 reads YSLEER. The chain's CDR3 is CASSQEGRGSLYGYTF. The CDR3 bases are TGCGCCAGCAGCCAAGAAGGACGCGGTTCTCTTTATGGCTACACCTTC.

The rearrangement links TRBV7-2 to TRBJ1-1; D remains ambiguous. The CDR3 runs to 15 residues. Germline assignment: CDR1 SGHTA and CDR2 FQGNSA. The ends were cut back, 6 bases at V and 1 base at J, with 15 bases in the middle. DNA for the CDR3: TGTGCCAGCAGTGGGAGGTCAGGACCGAACACTGAAGCTTTCTTT. Its translation: CASSGRSGPNTEAFF.

The CDR3 is CASTVSPRGRVETQYF. As DNA, the CDR3 is TGCGCCAGCACGGTCAGCCCCCGAGGTCGGGTGGAGACCCAGTACTTC. The V gene is TRBV5-1, the J gene TRBJ2-5, with no clear D. This CDR3 spans 16 amino acids. Germline assignment: CDR1 SGHRS and CDR2 YFSETQ. With 6 bases removed from V and 5 bases from J, the gap between germline ends came to 23 bases.

This clonotype was found a few times. CDR3 sequence reads: CASSLTSGGSDTQYF. In DNA form, the CDR3 reads TGTGCCAGCAGCCTAACTAGCGGGGGTTCAGATACGCAGTATTTT. This rearrangement joins TRBV7-6 to TRBJ2-3; the match to TRBD2 covers 11 bases. This CDR3 region has 15 residues. Germline CDR1 SGHVS, CDR2 FNYEAQ. The V gene end was trimmed by 5 bases and the J gene end by 4 bases; junction bases not matched to a gene: 5.

This clonotype was seen a few times. This rearrangement joins TRBV5-5 to TRBJ2-1, with a possible D match to TRBD2 (5 bases). The germline V gene has CDR1 SGHKS and CDR2 YYEKEE (reference sequence). The length of the CDR3 is 17 residues. The ends were cut back, 1 base at V and 2 bases at J, with 16 bases in the middle. This chain's CDR3 is CASSLRDSSGTYNEQFF. As DNA, the CDR3 is TGTGCCAGCAGCTTGAGGGATTCCAGCGGAACCTACAATGAGCAGTTCTTC.

The chain couples TRBV20-1 to TRBJ2-3; TRBD2 aligns across 9 bases. Germline V lookup: CDR1 DFQATT, CDR2 SNEGSKA (reference sequence). V trimming: 6 bases; J trimming: 6 bases; junction bases outside the gene matches: 13. There are 15 residues in the CDR3. This CDR3 reads CSARLESGRPDTQYF. CDR3 bases: TGCAGTGCCCGACTCGAGAGCGGGAGGCCCGATACGCAGTATTTT.

The chain recombines TRBV4-3 with TRBJ1-6; D is uncertain. Germline CDR1 and CDR2: LGHNA and YSLEER. The CDR3 is 15 residues long. The germline V and J ends were trimmed by 2 bases and 9 bases, with 14 bases remaining between them. CDR3 nucleotides: TGCGCCAGCAGCCAATTCCCGGGGTCGTTTTCACCCCTCCACTTT. It codes for CASSQFPGSFSPLHF.

This clonotype appeared once. This chain uses TRBV5-1 with TRBJ1-1, with unresolved D. V lost 2 bases and J 3 bases, leaving 11 bases between the germline ends. The CDR3 runs to 14 residues. CDR1 and CDR2 from the germline V gene are SGHRS and YFSETQ. The CDR3 is CASSFRTGDTEAFF. The DNA for the CDR3 is TGCGCCAGCAGCTTCCGGACCGGGGACACTGAAGCTTTCTTT.